The sequence of this T cell receptor beta chain was determined in a study of fetal regulatory T cell absence and autoimmunity. Study-level information: IPEX patients had exocrine pancreas autoimmunity without clinical diabetes.

TCRdb keeps only in-frame clones here, not all; method: immunoSEQ multiplex PCR. The sample lists 85,000 to 100,000 clones; about 78% were seen once. Broader study findings: Oligoclonal TCR enrichment in pancreas over cord blood reached over 90-fold for some clones.

V lost 4 bases to trimming and J lost 4 bases; unmatched junction nucleotides: 7. Germline V CDR1 and CDR2: SGHKS, YYEKEE (reference sequence). The CDR3 loop spans 15 amino acids. This clone was found a few times. What it binds is not known. The J gene is TRBJ1-2, the V gene TRBV5-5, with TRBD1 matching over 10 bases. The sequenced material came from pancreas tissue. The TCR originated in a male donor with IPEX syndrome. The CDR3 DNA follows: TGTGCCAGCAGCCGCGACAGGGGGCGAATCTATGGCTACACCTTC. Protein: CASSRDRGRIYGYTF.